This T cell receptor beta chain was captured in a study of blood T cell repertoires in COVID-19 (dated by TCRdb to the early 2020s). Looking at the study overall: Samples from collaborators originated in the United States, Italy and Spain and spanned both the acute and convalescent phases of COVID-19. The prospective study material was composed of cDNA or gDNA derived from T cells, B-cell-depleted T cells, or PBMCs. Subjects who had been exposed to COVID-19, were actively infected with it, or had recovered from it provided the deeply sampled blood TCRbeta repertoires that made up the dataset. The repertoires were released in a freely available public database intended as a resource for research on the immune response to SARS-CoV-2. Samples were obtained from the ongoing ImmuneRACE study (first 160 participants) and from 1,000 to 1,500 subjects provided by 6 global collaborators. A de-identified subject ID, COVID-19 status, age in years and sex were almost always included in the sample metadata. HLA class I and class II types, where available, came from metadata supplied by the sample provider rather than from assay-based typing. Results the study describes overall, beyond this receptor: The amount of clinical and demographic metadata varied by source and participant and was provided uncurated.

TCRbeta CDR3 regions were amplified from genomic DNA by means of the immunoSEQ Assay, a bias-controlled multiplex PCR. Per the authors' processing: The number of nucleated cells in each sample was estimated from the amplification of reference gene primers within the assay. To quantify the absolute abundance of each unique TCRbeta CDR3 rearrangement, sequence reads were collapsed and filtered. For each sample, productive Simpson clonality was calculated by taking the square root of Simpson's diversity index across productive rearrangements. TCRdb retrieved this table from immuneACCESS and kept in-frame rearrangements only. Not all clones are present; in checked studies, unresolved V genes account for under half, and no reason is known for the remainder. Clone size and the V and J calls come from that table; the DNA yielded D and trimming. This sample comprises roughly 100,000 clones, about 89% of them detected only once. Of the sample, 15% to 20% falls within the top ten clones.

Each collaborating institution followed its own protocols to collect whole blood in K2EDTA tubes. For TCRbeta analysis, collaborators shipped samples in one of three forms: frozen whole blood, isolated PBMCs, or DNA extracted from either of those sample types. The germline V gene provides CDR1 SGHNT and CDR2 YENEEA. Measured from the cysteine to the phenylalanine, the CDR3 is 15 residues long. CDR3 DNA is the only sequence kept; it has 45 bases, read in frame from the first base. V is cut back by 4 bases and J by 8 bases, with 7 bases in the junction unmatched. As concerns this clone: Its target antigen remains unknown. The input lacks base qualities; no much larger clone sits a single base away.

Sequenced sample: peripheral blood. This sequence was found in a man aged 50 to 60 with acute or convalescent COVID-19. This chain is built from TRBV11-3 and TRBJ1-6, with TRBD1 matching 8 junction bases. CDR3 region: CASSSLTGVYSPLHF. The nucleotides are TGTGCCAGCAGCTCGTTGACAGGGGTTTATTCACCCCTCCACTTT. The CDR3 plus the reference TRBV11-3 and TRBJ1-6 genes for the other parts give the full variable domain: EAGVVQSPRYKIIEKKQPVAFWCNPISGHNTLYWYLQNLGQGPELLIRYENEEAVDDSQLPKDRFSAERLKGVDSTLKIQPAELGDSAVYLCASSSLTGVYSPLHFGNGTRLTVT.